This entry features one TCR beta chain sequence. V shed 0 bases and J 0 bases; nucleotides not matched to a gene: 8. This CDR3 has 17 residues. The V gene's germline CDR1 is SGDLS and CDR2 YYNGEE. Libraries were prepared by immunoSEQ multiplex PCR; TCRdb keeps only in-frame clonotypes and omits some of them. The data show about 70,000 clones, with about 85% seen just once and 4% to 6% held by the top ten. Each patient supplied 1 to 8 pretreatment and on-treatment samples. These data are taken from a study of PD-L1 blockade in urothelial cancer. Study at large: Prior regimens of chemotherapy numbered 0 to 3 per patient. There were a median of about 140,000 T cells in blood samples.

The TCR comes from a man aged 65 to 79 with urothelial cancer. The V and J genes are TRBV9 and TRBJ1-1; 7 bases agree with TRBD1. The sample consisted of PBMCs, taken around atezolizumab (anti-PD-L1) treatment. Written as DNA, the CDR3 is TGTGCCAGCAGCGTAGATCCCCCCGGGACAGTGAACACTGAAGCTTTCTTT. This gives the protein CASSVDPPGTVNTEAFF.